This T cell receptor beta chain was recovered during a study of post-analysis software for immune sequencing data. Notes on the study in general: Relative to controls, patients had a handful of TRBV segments at higher frequency, with TRBV5-6, TRBV5-1 and TRBV20-1 among these.

A few counts support this clonotype. Its specificity is unknown. Losses at the gene ends were 8 bases for V and 10 bases for J; bases not matched to a gene: 4. Germline values: CDR1 MNHEY, CDR2 SVGAGI. The CDR3 spans 11 residues. The library was made from cDNA and included unique molecular identifiers. Starting from roughly 1 to 10 million T cells, the study yielded approximately 500,000 cDNA molecules. One entry per CDR3 protein results from TCRdb running MiXCR on the PCR reads. The sample yields about 620,000 distinct CDR3 sequences, roughly two fifths seen once. The gene calls are TRBV6-5 and TRBJ1-4, with 7 bases identical to TRBD1. The sequence came from a girl aged 5-17 years with multiple sclerosis. Sequencing used blood. The CDR3 sequence: CASGHRGKLFF. CDR3 nucleotide sequence: TGTGCCAGCGGCCACAGGGGAAAACTGTTTTTT.